A selection of T cell receptor beta chains follows, all from one sample in a study of CD8 T cells in ankylosing spondylitis. TCRdb analysed the 5' RACE reads with MiXCR anew, one entry per CDR3 protein. Of about 250,000 distinct CDR3 sequences in the sample, 8% to 9% were seen once. Sequencing was carried out using blood, either unsorted or a sorted T cell fraction (not recorded which). These receptors came from a female donor with ankylosing spondylitis or in good health (not recorded which). Each CDR3 is given with its conserved first and last residue. A D gene is named only where the DNA matches it firmly. Only part of the rows carry a size: once, few, many, or a class if the clone is expanded.

V	J	D	size	DNA	CDR3
TRBV7-2	TRBJ2-6	NA	few	TGTGCCAGCAGCTTCGACATCCTCGGCTCTGGGGCCAACGTCCTGACTTTC	CASSFDILGSGANVLTF
TRBV12-3/TRBV12-4	TRBJ2-1	NA	many	TGTGCCAGCAGCTACGATAGGGGTAATGAGCAGTTCTTC	CASSYDRGNEQFF
TRBV19	TRBJ1-2	TRBD1	many	TGTGCCAGTAGTGCCGCACCCGGGACAGCTACAGACTATGGCTACACCTTC	CASSAAPGTATDYGYTF
TRBV5-1	TRBJ2-7	NA	many	TGCGCCAGCAGCTTGGGTTACGGGGGCACCTACGAGCAGTACTTC	CASSLGYGGTYEQYF
TRBV7-2	TRBJ2-2	NA	many	TGTGCCAGCAGCTTAGAGGGTTCCTTTAGGGAGCTGTTTTTT	CASSLEGSFRELFF
TRBV20-1	TRBJ1-5	TRBD1	many	TGCAGTGCTCCCACCGGGACAGGGGGCAATCAGCCCCAGCATTTT	CSAPTGTGGNQPQHF
TRBV7-9	TRBJ2-5	NA	many	TGTGCCAGCAGCTTCGGACAGCGGGAGACCCAGTACTTC	CASSFGQRETQYF
TRBV5-1	TRBJ2-7	NA	many	TGCGCCAGCAGCGATACAGGGGGAGGGTCCTACGAGCAGTACTTC	CASSDTGGGSYEQYF
TRBV4-3	TRBJ2-1	NA	many	TGCGCCAGCAGCCAAGTTCGAGTGGGTGAGCAGTTCTTC	CASSQVRVGEQFF
TRBV2	TRBJ2-1	NA	many	TGTGCCAGTCCCGGGGCTAATCCCAATGAGCAGTTCTTC	CASPGANPNEQFF
TRBV11-1	TRBJ2-6	TRBD1	few	TGTGCCAGCAGCTTCTCCGGGACAGGGGGCGCTGGGGCCAACGTCCTGACTTTC	CASSFSGTGGAGANVLTF
TRBV28	TRBJ1-2	NA	many	TGTGCCAGCACAGGGGAGGGACCAGCTAACTATGGCTACACCTTC	CASTGEGPANYGYTF
TRBV6-4	TRBJ2-3	TRBD2	NA	TGTGCCAGCAGTCACCGCCTGGGGCGGGAGGAGGGGGATACGCAGTATTTT	CASSHRLGREEGDTQYF
TRBV25-1	TRBJ1-1	NA	many	TGTGCCAGCAGTGAATTTGGGGGCGAAGCTTTCTTT	CASSEFGGEAFF
TRBV14	TRBJ2-5	NA	many	TGTGCCAGCAGCCAAGAAGTTTGGGAGACCCAGTACTTC	CASSQEVWETQYF
TRBV29-1	TRBJ2-1	TRBD2	few	TGCAGCGTTGAAGCTAGAACTAGCGGGTGGGGGGGTGAGCAGTTCTTC	CSVEARTSGWGGEQFF
TRBV15	TRBJ1-5	NA	many	TGTGCCACCAGCAGAGTTAAGGGTAGCAATCAGCCCCAGCATTTT	CATSRVKGSNQPQHF
TRBV11-2	TRBJ2-5	TRBD1	few	TGTGCCAGCAGCTCCGGGACAGGGGGCGGGATGGAGGAGACCCAGTACTTC	CASSSGTGGGMEETQYF
TRBV4-3	TRBJ2-1	TRBD2	many	TGCGCCAGCAGCCACGGGACTAGCGGCAACAATGAGCAGTTCTTC	CASSHGTSGNNEQFF
TRBV7-8	TRBJ2-5	NA	many	TGTGCCAGCAGCTTAGGGGGTGGGGACTCCCAGAAAGGAGAGACCCAGTACTTC	CASSLGGGDSQKGETQYF
TRBV7-9	TRBJ2-1	TRBD2	NA	TGTGCCAGCAGTCCAGCGGGGGCGTTACCCTACAATGAGCAGTTCTTC	CASSPAGALPYNEQFF
TRBV7-9	TRBJ1-2	NA	many	TGTGCCAGCAGCTTTGGTGGGATACAGCGCGGCTACACCTTC	CASSFGGIQRGYTF
TRBV10-3	TRBJ2-1	TRBD2	many	TGTGCCATCAGTGAGTCTGGGACTAGCGGGAGCGGAGGTTACAATGAGCAGTTCTTC	CAISESGTSGSGGYNEQFF
TRBV5-1	TRBJ2-1	TRBD2	NA	TGCGCCAGCAGCTGGACTAGCGGGACGCGGGAGCAGTTCTTC	CASSWTSGTREQFF
TRBV12-3/TRBV12-4	TRBJ1-1	NA	many	TGTGCCAGCAGTTTGGGCCCGGAGGACTCTGAAGCTTTCTTT	CASSLGPEDSEAFF
TRBV11-2	TRBJ2-1	TRBD2	NA	TGTGCCAGCAGCTCCCCGGGACTAGCGGGAGGGGCCCAATTCGAGCAGTTCTTC	CASSSPGLAGGAQFEQFF
TRBV10-3	TRBJ1-2	NA	many	TGTGCCATCAGTGGTGAGGAATCTAACTATGGCTACACCTTC	CAISGEESNYGYTF
TRBV6-1	TRBJ2-3	TRBD2	many	TGTGCCAGCAGAGTACTAGCGGGAGTAGGGGATACGCAGTATTTT	CASRVLAGVGDTQYF
TRBV7-2	TRBJ2-6	NA	NA	TGTGCCAGCAGCTTAGCGTCCGGTAGCTCTGGGGCCAACGTCCTGACTTTC	CASSLASGSSGANVLTF
TRBV7-2	TRBJ1-3	TRBD1	NA	TGTGCCAGCAGCGGCCGGGACAGCTCTGGAAACACCATATATTTT	CASSGRDSSGNTIYF
TRBV15	TRBJ1-6	NA	NA	TGTGCCACCAGCAGAGATCGGGCAGCTAATTCACCCCTCCACTTT	CATSRDRAANSPLHF
TRBV5-1	TRBJ2-5	TRBD2	many	TGCGCCAGCCGAACCGGGACTAGCGGACAAGAGACCCAGTACTTC	CASRTGTSGQETQYF
TRBV20-1	TRBJ2-7	NA	many	TGCAGTGCTAGAGCCCGCCGGGGATCGGTCTCCGAGCAGTACTTC	CSARARRGSVSEQYF
TRBV20-1	TRBJ2-5	NA	few	TGCAGTGCTAGAGCCCGGGGAGAGGAGACCCAGTACTTC	CSARARGEETQYF
TRBV10-3	TRBJ1-1	NA	many	TGTGCCATCAGTGAGGGGAGAGGAGGCAGACTGAACACTGAAGCTTTCTTT	CAISEGRGGRLNTEAFF
TRBV5-1	TRBJ2-3	NA	many	TGCGCCAGCCGCCTTGCCCCCAGCTCGGCAGATACGCAGTATTTT	CASRLAPSSADTQYF
TRBV2	TRBJ2-5	NA	many	TGTGCCAGCAGGTCAGGGTACCAAGAGACCCAGTACTTC	CASRSGYQETQYF
TRBV15	TRBJ2-7	NA	many	TGTGCCACCAGCAGAGATATAATAGGGGGGTCCTACGAGCAGTACTTC	CATSRDIIGGSYEQYF
TRBV20-1	TRBJ1-4	NA	many	TGCAGTGCTAGAAAGCCCCAACAGGGAACAACTAATGAAAAACTGTTTTTT	CSARKPQQGTTNEKLFF
TRBV14	TRBJ2-1	NA	many	TGTGCCAGCAGCCGTGTTTTCCTAGCGAGAAACAATGAGCAGTTCTTC	CASSRVFLARNNEQFF
TRBV7-2	TRBJ2-2	TRBD1	many	TGTGCCAGCAGCTTGTGGACAGGGACGGCGACCGGGGAGCTGTTTTTT	CASSLWTGTATGELFF
TRBV20-1	TRBJ2-1	NA	many	TGCAGTGCTAGAGACGGGGTTGGGTCCGTTGATGAGCAGTTCTTC	CSARDGVGSVDEQFF
TRBV4-3	TRBJ1-2	NA	many	TGCGCCAGCAGCCAAGTCGGGCGCCCTGGGGGCTACACCTTC	CASSQVGRPGGYTF
TRBV15	TRBJ1-5	TRBD1	many	TGTGCCACCACCGAAAGGGACAGGGGACTCTATAGCAATCAGCCCCAGCATTTT	CATTERDRGLYSNQPQHF
TRBV7-9	TRBJ1-2	NA	NA	TGTGCCAGCAGCAACAACTATGGCTACACCTTC	CASSNNYGYTF
TRBV11-2	TRBJ2-1	NA	many	TGTGCCAGCAGTTTTACCCCTCTCGCTCGAAGGCTCTACAATGAGCAGTTCTTC	CASSFTPLARRLYNEQFF
TRBV7-2	TRBJ2-1	TRBD2	many	TGTGCCAGCAGCTGGACTAGCAGCGGTGAGCAGTTCTTC	CASSWTSSGEQFF
TRBV20-1	TRBJ1-1	NA	many	TGCAGTGCTAGCGGGAAGACGAACACTGAAGCTTTCTTT	CSASGKTNTEAFF
TRBV20-1	TRBJ2-7	NA	many	TGCAGTGCTCAGGGACTCCAAACCTACGAGCAGTACTTC	CSAQGLQTYEQYF
TRBV6-5	TRBJ2-3	TRBD2	many	TGTGCCAGCAGTTCAGCTAGCGGGAGAGTTAGAACAGATACGCAGTATTTT	CASSSASGRVRTDTQYF
TRBV18	TRBJ1-6	NA	many	TGTGCCAGCTCACCACGGGGCTCCTATAATTCACCCCTCCACTTT	CASSPRGSYNSPLHF
TRBV5-1	TRBJ2-7	NA	many	TGCGCCAGCAGCTTGGCAGGGGACGAGCAGTACTTC	CASSLAGDEQYF
TRBV6-5	TRBJ1-2	NA	many	TGTGCCAGCAGTTACTCGCGAGCGGGATTCAGGGATGGCTACACCTTC	CASSYSRAGFRDGYTF
TRBV5-1	TRBJ1-1	NA	many	TGCGCCTCCATGAGGGACGGAAACACTGAAGCTTTCTTT	CASMRDGNTEAFF